These 17 T cell receptor beta chains originate from one sample sequenced in a study of T cell responses to AZD1222 COVID-19 vaccine. Libraries were prepared by immunoSEQ multiplex PCR; TCRdb keeps only in-frame clonotypes and omits some of them. The sample has around 100,000 clones, around 91% seen once. This material consisted of peripheral blood, taken on day 0 of AZD1222 vaccination. All receptors derive from an adult in good health.

This chain connects TRBV21-1 to TRBJ2-7; TRBD2, the table's D call, was not compared with the DNA. TRBV21-1 is a pseudogene locus. This CDR3 region has 12 residues. The CDR3, as DNA: TGTGCCAGCAGCAAAGTAGCGGCCGAGCAGTACTTC. Translating gives CASSKVAAEQYF.

This chain uses TRBV5-1 with TRBJ1-1, with D possibly matching TRBD1 (6 bases). The CDR3 consists of 15 residues. V lost 4 bases to trimming and J lost 4 bases, with 17 bases between them. Germline assignment: CDR1 SGHRS and CDR2 YFSETQ. The CDR3 DNA is TGCGCCAGCAGCCCACACTCGGGGGCGCCCACTGAAGCTTTCTTT. This codes for CASSPHSGAPTEAFF.

This clone has just a few counts. This chain links TRBV28 with TRBJ2-1; 9 bases are shared with TRBD2. Losses at the gene ends were 3 bases for V and 0 bases for J; bases not matched to a gene: 0. Germline CDR1 is MDHEN and CDR2 is SYDVKM. This CDR3 is 15 amino acids long. Written as DNA, the CDR3 is TGTGCCAGCAGTTTTAGCGGGAGCTCCTACAATGAGCAGTTCTTC. The encoded protein is CASSFSGSSYNEQFF.

The chain couples TRBV19 to TRBJ1-5; D remains ambiguous. CDR1 is LNHDA and CDR2 is SQIVND in the germline V gene (reference sequence). The CDR3 is 15 residues long. V shed 4 bases and J shed 0 bases, with 10 bases lying between them. CDR3 in DNA: TGTGCCAGTAGTACCGGGAAAAATAGCAATCAGCCCCAGCATTTT. Translation gives CASSTGKNSNQPQHF.

J is TRBJ1-2 and V is TRBV30; D may be TRBD1 (6 bases). Germline V gene data show CDR1 as GTSNPN and CDR2 as SVGIG (reference sequence). This CDR3 is built from 14 residues. The V and J ends lost 2 bases and 8 bases respectively, with 18 bases between them. This CDR3 is CAWSSGLRGKGYTF. The DNA for the CDR3 is TGTGCCTGGAGTTCCGGCCTAAGGGGGAAAGGCTACACCTTC.

The CDR3 bases are TGTGCCAGCAGTTTCCACCCCCCCAGTGGATACGAGCAGTACTTC. It encodes CASSFHPPSGYEQYF. The V gene is TRBV28, the J gene TRBJ2-7, with no clear D. The V end was cut by 3 bases, the J end by 4 bases, with 16 bases between. CDR1 MDHEN and CDR2 SYDVKM come from the germline V gene. The length of the CDR3 is 15 residues.

The chain recombines TRBV7-3 with TRBJ2-3, with 11 bases fitting TRBD2. The J segment lost 1 base and the V segment lost 5 bases, leaving 2 bases of the junction unmatched. CDR1 is SGHTA, CDR2 FQGTGA, per germline. The CDR3 is 15 residues long. CDR3 in DNA: TGTGCCAGCAGCAGGGGACTAGCGGGCACAGATACGCAGTATTTT. Translating gives CASSRGLAGTDTQYF.

The chain has TRBV4-3 and TRBJ1-4, with 7 bases lining up with TRBD1. Unmatched junction bases numbered 6, after V lost 4 bases and J lost 1 base. There are 16 residues in the CDR3. Per the germline V gene, CDR1 is LGHNA and CDR2 is YSLEER. The CDR3 DNA sequence: TGCGCCAGCAGCCGATCGACAGGGAGAACTAATGAAAAACTGTTTTTT. Residues: CASSRSTGRTNEKLFF.

J is TRBJ2-5 and V is TRBV11-3, with TRBD1 matching over 7 bases. The germline gives CDR1 SGHNT, CDR2 YENEEA. V lost 5 bases to trimming and J lost 5 bases; unmatched junction nucleotides: 5. CDR3 size: 13 residues. CDR3 loop: CASSPGQQETQYF. DNA of the CDR3: TGTGCCAGCAGCCCGGGACAGCAGGAGACCCAGTACTTC.

This chain uses TRBV19 with TRBJ1-1; the D is unclear. Trimming removed 6 bases from V and 5 bases from J, with 13 bases in between. Germline values: CDR1 LNHDA, CDR2 SQIVND (reference sequence). This CDR3 has 13 residues. The CDR3 region has the DNA TGTGCCAGTAGCGATGGCGAAGTTACTGAAGCTTTCTTT. It yields the protein CASSDGEVTEAFF.

The chain is built from TRBV11-2 and TRBJ1-2; tentative D call: TRBD1 (5 bases). The CDR3 sequence is 13 residues long. Trimming shortened V by 4 bases and J by 8 bases, and 14 bases separated the two germline ends. In germline, CDR1 is SGHAT, CDR2 FQNNGV. CDR3 residues: CASSSQGSGGYTF. As DNA, the CDR3 is TGTGCCAGCAGCTCCCAGGGATCGGGGGGCTACACCTTC.

This clone was detected a few times. The chain carries TRBV7-3 and TRBJ1-2, with D unresolved. With 4 bases removed from V and 7 bases from J, the gap between germline ends came to 7 bases. Germline V CDR1 and CDR2: SGHTA, FQGTGA. The CDR3 is made up of 11 amino acids. CDR3 region: CASSSGSGYTF. CDR3 nucleotides: TGTGCCAGCAGCTCTGGATCTGGCTACACCTTC.

This clone was counted a single time. This rearrangement joins TRBV4-1 to TRBJ2-1; D could derive from TRBD1 or TRBD2 (6 bases each). V lost 4 bases, J lost 5 bases, and 18 bases lay in between. The CDR3 extends over 16 amino acids. The germline V gene has CDR1 MGHRA and CDR2 YSYEKL. CDR3 residues: CASSRSGAGLDNEQFF. In DNA, the CDR3 is TGCGCCAGCAGCCGATCGGGGGCAGGGCTCGACAATGAGCAGTTCTTC.

The count of this clone is one. The chain employs TRBV7-3 and TRBJ2-2; either TRBD1 or TRBD2 may supply D (6 bases each). CDR3 length: 16 amino acids. The V and J ends lost 4 bases and 4 bases respectively, with 16 bases between them. Germline V gene data show CDR1 as SGHTA and CDR2 as FQGTGA. The DNA of the CDR3 is TGTGCCAGCAGCTCTCGAGGGGGGCGTCGCACCGGGGAGCTGTTTTTT. Translating gives CASSSRGGRRTGELFF. Supplemented by reference TRBV7-3 and TRBJ2-2, the full variable domain reads GAGVSQTPSNKVTEKGKYVELRCDPISGHTALYWYRQSLGQGPEFLIYFQGTGAADDSGLPNDRFFAVRPEGSVSTLKIQRTERGDSAVYLCASSSRGGRRTGELFFGEGSRLTVL.

J is TRBJ1-5 and V is TRBV18, with D tentatively TRBD1 (5 bases). The germline V gene encodes CDR1 KGHSH and CDR2 LQKENI. The V and J ends lost 6 bases and 6 bases respectively, with 18 bases between them. The CDR3 runs 15 residues. This CDR3 reads CASSLSGGVGQPQHF. Here the CDR3 DNA reads TGTGCCAGCTCCCTGAGTGGGGGGGTCGGTCAGCCCCAGCATTTT.

CDR3 region: CASDELGQGGDQPQHF. In nucleotides, the CDR3 is TGTGCCAGCGACGAATTGGGACAGGGAGGGGATCAGCCCCAGCATTTT. The chain recombines TRBV7-2 with TRBJ1-5; TRBD1 agrees at 9 bases. Germline values: CDR1 SGHTA, CDR2 FQGNSA. With V trimmed by 8 bases and J by 5 bases, 13 bases remained unmatched. CDR3 size: 16 residues.

The gene calls are TRBV27 and TRBJ2-7; D uncertain. CDR1 and CDR2 from the germline V gene are MNHEY and SMNVEV (reference sequence). Trimming shortened V by 2 bases and J by 0 bases, and 17 bases separated the two germline ends. The CDR3 is 17 residues long. The CDR3 here is CASSLRLGRWSSYEQYF. The CDR3 nucleotides read TGTGCCAGCAGTTTACGTTTGGGCAGGTGGAGCTCCTACGAGCAGTACTTC.